Sequencing of this T cell receptor beta chain was carried out in a study of blood T cell repertoires in COVID-19. Looking at the study overall: Samples came from the United States, Italy and Spain, spanning acute and convalescent COVID-19. Sample material is recorded as cDNA or gDNA derived from T cells, B-cell-depleted T cells, or PBMCs.

In the original analysis: From reference gene primer amplification, estimates of nucleated cell counts were derived. The assay was immunoSEQ multiplex PCR, and TCRdb's table has in-frame clones only and misses some. The D gene and trimming were derived from the DNA, and the V and J assignments and clone size from that table. This sample carries fewer than 200,000 clones, approximately 85% of them seen once, and the ten largest clones take about 1.2%. This CDR3 is built from 18 residues. Germline-derived CDR1 and CDR2 are SEHNR and FQNEAQ (reference sequence). Trimming took 3 bases from V and 2 from J, leaving 23 bases between them.

J is TRBJ2-7 and V is TRBV7-9, with D hard to call. The clonotype originates from a man aged 55 to 70 who had recovered from COVID-19. Sample: peripheral blood. The CDR3: CASSLGLGPHPTTYEQYF. CDR3 nucleotides: TGTGCCAGCAGCTTGGGTTTAGGTCCACATCCTACTACCTACGAGCAGTACTTC. The full variable domain, its missing parts supplied by reference TRBV7-9 and TRBJ2-7, is DTGVSQNPRHKITKRGQNVTFRCDPISEHNRLYWYRQTLGQGPEFLTYFQNEAQLEKSRLLSDRFSAERPKGSFSTLEIQRTEQGDSAMYLCASSLGLGPHPTTYEQYFGPGTRLTVT.